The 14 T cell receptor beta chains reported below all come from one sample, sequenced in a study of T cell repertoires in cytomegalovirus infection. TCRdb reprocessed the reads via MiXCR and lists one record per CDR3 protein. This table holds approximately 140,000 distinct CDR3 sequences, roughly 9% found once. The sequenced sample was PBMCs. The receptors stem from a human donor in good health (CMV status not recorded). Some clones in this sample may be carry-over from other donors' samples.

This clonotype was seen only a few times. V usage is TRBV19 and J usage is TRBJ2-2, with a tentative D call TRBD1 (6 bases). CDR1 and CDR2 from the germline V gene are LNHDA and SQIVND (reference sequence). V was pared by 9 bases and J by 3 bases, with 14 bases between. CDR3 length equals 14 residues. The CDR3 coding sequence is TGTGCCAGCCGTCTGGACAGCGACACCGGGGAGCTGTTTTTT. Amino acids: CASRLDSDTGELFF.

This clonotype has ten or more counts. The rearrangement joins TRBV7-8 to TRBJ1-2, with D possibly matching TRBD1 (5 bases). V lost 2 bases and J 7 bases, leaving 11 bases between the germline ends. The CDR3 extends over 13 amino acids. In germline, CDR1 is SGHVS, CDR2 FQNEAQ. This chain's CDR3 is CASSLLSGAGYTF. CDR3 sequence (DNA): TGTGCCAGCAGCTTATTGTCCGGGGCTGGCTACACCTTC. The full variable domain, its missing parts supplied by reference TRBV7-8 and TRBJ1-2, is GAGVSQSPRYKVAKRGQDVALRCDPISGHVSLFWYQQALGQGPEFLTYFQNEAQLDKSGLPSDRFFAERPEGSVSTLKIQRTQQEDSAVYLCASSLLSGAGYTFGSGTRLTVV.

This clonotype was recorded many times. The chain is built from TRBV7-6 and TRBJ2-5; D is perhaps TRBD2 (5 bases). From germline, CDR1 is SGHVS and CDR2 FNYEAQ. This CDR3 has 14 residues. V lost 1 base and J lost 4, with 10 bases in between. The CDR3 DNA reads TGTGCCAGCAGCTTAGTGGGTGCGGGAGAGACCCAGTACTTC. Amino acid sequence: CASSLVGAGETQYF.

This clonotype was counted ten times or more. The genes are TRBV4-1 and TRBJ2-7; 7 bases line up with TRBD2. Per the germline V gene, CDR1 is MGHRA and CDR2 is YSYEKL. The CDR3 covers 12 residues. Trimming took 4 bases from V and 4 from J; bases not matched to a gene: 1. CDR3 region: CASSPGGYEQYF. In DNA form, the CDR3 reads TGCGCCAGCAGCCCGGGGGGTTACGAGCAGTACTTC.

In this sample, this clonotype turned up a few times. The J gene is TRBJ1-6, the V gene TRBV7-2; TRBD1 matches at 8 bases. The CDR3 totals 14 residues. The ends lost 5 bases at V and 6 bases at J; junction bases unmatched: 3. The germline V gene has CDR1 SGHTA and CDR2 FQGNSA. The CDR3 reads CASSADRVNSPLHF. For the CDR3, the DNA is TGTGCCAGCAGCGCGGACAGGGTTAATTCACCCCTCCACTTT.

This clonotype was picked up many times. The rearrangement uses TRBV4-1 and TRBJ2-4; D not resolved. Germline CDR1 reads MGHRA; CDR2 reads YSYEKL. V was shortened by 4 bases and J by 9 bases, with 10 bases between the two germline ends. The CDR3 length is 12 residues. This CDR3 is CASSLIDSIQYF. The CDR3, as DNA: TGCGCCAGCAGCCTCATCGATAGCATTCAGTACTTC.

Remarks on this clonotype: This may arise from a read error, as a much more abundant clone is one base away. The CDR3 spells CASSLGGKEIQYF. The CDR3 DNA is TGTGCCAGCAGCTTGGGTGGGAAAGAGATCCAGTACTTC. The gene calls are TRBV7-6 and TRBJ2-5; no clear D. The CDR3 totals 13 residues. The germline CDR1 and CDR2 sequences are SGHVS and FNYEAQ. The entire variable domain, with the rest obtained from reference TRBV7-6 and TRBJ2-5, is as follows: GAGVSQSPRYKVTKRGQDVALRCDPISGHVSLYWYRQALGQGPEFLTYFNYEAQQDKSGLPNDRFSAERPEGSISTLTIQRTEQRDSAMYRCASSLGGKEIQYFGPGTRLLVL.

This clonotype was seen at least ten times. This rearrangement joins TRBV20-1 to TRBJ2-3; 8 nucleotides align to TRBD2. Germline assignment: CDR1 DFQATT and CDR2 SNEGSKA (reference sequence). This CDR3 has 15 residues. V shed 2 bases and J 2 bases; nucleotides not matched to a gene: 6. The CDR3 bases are TGCAGTGCTAGACCCCGGGGGGGTATCACAGATACGCAGTATTTT. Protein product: CSARPRGGITDTQYF.

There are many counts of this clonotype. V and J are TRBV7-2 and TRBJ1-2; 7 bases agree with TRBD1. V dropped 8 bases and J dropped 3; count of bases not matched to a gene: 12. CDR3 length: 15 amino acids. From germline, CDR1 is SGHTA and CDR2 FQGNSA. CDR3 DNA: TGTGCCAGCCAACAGGGGATGGGCCTAGACTATGGCTACACCTTC. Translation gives CASQQGMGLDYGYTF.

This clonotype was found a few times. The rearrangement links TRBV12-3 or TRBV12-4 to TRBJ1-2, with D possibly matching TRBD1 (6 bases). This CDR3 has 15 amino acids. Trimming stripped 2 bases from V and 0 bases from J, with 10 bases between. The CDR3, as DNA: TGTGCCAGCAGTTTAAGGAGGGGGGCTAACTATGGCTACACCTTC. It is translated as CASSLRRGANYGYTF.

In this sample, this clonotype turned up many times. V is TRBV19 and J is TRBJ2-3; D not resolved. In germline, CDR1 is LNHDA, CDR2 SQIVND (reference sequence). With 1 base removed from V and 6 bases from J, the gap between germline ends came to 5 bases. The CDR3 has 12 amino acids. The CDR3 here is CASSIGRDTQYF. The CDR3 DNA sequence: TGTGCCAGTAGTATAGGGCGTGATACGCAGTATTTT.

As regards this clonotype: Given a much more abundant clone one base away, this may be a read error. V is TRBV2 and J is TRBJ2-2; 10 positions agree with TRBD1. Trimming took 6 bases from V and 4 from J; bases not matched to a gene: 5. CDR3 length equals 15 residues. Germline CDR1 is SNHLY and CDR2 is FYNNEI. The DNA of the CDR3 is TGTGCCAGCAGGGCCGGGACAGGGGCCACCGGGGAGCTGTTTTTT. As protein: CASRAGTGATGELFF. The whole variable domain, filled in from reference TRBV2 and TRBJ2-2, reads EPEVTQTPSHQVTQMGQEVILRCVPISNHLYFYWYRQILGQKVEFLVSFYNNEISEKSEIFDDQFSVERPDGSNFTLKIRSTKLEDSAMYFCASRAGTGATGELFFGEGSRLTVL.

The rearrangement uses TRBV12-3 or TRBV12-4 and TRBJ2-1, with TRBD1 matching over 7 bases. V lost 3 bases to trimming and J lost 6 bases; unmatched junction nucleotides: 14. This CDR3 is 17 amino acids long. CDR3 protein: CASSFTQGVGRGNEQFF. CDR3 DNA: TGTGCCAGCAGTTTTACCCAGGGGGTGGGAAGGGGCAATGAGCAGTTCTTC.

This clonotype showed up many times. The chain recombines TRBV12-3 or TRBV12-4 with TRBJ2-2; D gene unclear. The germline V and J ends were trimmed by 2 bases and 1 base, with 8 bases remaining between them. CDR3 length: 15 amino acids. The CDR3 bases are TGTGCCAGCAGTTTAAATGGGCAGAACACCGGGGAGCTGTTTTTT. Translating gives CASSLNGQNTGELFF.